Each of the 17 T cell receptor beta chains below was sequenced from the same sample in a study of CD8+ T cells in alopecia areata. TCR sequencing used cDNA made by reverse transcription of extracted RNA. Assay used: immunoSEQ multiplex PCR; TCRdb lists only in-frame clones, some missing. This table holds 150,000 to 250,000 clones, roughly 50% found once. Treatment noted: oral pan-JAK inhibitor, 5-10 mg twice daily. The source material was CD4+ T cells sorted from blood, sampled at week 24, from a patient treated with tofacitinib. The receptors shown here come from a human donor with alopecia areata.

This clone showed up just once. The CDR3 sequence is CSVFHRDGGSYEQYF. The CDR3 coding sequence is TGCAGCGTTTTTCACAGGGATGGGGGCTCCTACGAGCAGTACTTC. This chain uses TRBV29-1 with TRBJ2-7, with D perhaps TRBD1 (6 bases). The V end was cut by 5 bases, the J end by 0 bases, with 17 bases between. Germline V gives CDR1 SQVTM, CDR2 ANQGSEA. There are 15 residues in the CDR3.

This clone was picked up one time. This rearrangement joins TRBV2 to TRBJ2-7, with 8 bases identical to TRBD1. V dropped 8 bases and J dropped 2; count of bases not matched to a gene: 5. CDR3 length equals 13 residues. The germline V gene encodes CDR1 SNHLY and CDR2 FYNNEI. The CDR3 DNA follows: TGTGCCAGCGGACAGGGCCGCACCTACGAGCAGTACTTC. This sequence encodes CASGQGRTYEQYF. Full variable domain (outside the CDR3, taken from reference TRBV2 and TRBJ2-7): EPEVTQTPSHQVTQMGQEVILRCVPISNHLYFYWYRQILGQKVEFLVSFYNNEISEKSEIFDDQFSVERPDGSNFTLKIRSTKLEDSAMYFCASGQGRTYEQYFGPGTRLTVT.

To note about this clone: A much larger clone sits a single nucleotide away, making a read error possible. CDR3 residues: CASSLWTVNTEAFF. CDR3 DNA sequence: TGTGCCAGCAGCTTGTGGACAGTGAACACTGAAGCTTTCTTT. This rearrangement joins TRBV5-4 to TRBJ1-1, with D maybe TRBD1 (6 bases). There are 14 residues in the CDR3. Between the trimmed V and J ends, which lost 1 base and 0 bases, there was a span of 7 bases. Germline CDR1 and CDR2: SGHNT and YYREEE (reference sequence).

The chain carries TRBV5-1 and TRBJ2-5; no firm D call. Germline V CDR1 and CDR2: SGHRS, YFSETQ. V was pared by 0 bases and J by 4 bases, with 4 bases between. The CDR3 has 12 amino acids. Written as DNA, the CDR3 is TGCGCCAGCAGCTTGGAACTAGAGACCCAGTACTTC. This encodes CASSLELETQYF.

This clone showed up just once. V is TRBV25-1 and J is TRBJ1-4, with D unresolved. From germline, CDR1 is MGHDK and CDR2 SYGVNS. This CDR3 contains 14 residues. V shed 3 bases and J shed 4 bases, with 9 bases lying between them. DNA of the CDR3: TGTGCCAGCAGTGAGGATCAGGATAATGAAAAACTGTTTTTT. Translated, it gives CASSEDQDNEKLFF.

The chain combines TRBV7-9 with TRBJ2-5, with 9 bases fitting TRBD1. The CDR3 has 14 amino acids. The germline CDR1 and CDR2 sequences are SEHNR and FQNEAQ (reference sequence). The V segment lost 4 bases and the J segment 5 bases; nucleotides outside the gene matches: 5. CDR3 sequence (DNA): TGTGCCAGCAGCTGGACAGGGGCCGAGGAGACCCAGTACTTC. Amino acid sequence: CASSWTGAEETQYF.

This clone has a handful of counts. This sequence joins TRBV5-1 and TRBJ1-6; a weak D match, TRBD1 (6 bases). There are 16 residues in the CDR3. V was clipped by 1 base and J by 7 bases, with 15 bases between them. Germline V CDR1 and CDR2: SGHRS, YFSETQ. The CDR3 region is CASSLTRDKLNSPLHF. The CDR3 nucleotides read TGCGCCAGCAGCTTGACCCGGGACAAGTTAAATTCACCCCTCCACTTT.

The chain couples TRBV5-1 to TRBJ2-7; D not resolved. The CDR3 runs 13 residues. The germline V and J ends were trimmed by 1 base and 3 bases, with 8 bases remaining between them. From germline, CDR1 is SGHRS and CDR2 YFSETQ. CDR3 sequence reads: CASSLTSDYEQYF. CDR3 DNA: TGCGCCAGCAGCTTGACGTCCGACTACGAGCAGTACTTC. The full variable domain, with the rest looked up from reference TRBV5-1 and TRBJ2-7, is KAGVTQTPRYLIKTRGQQVTLSCSPISGHRSVSWYQQTPGQGLQFLFEYFSETQRNKGNFPGRFSGRQFSNSRSEMNVSTLELGDSALYLCASSLTSDYEQYFGPGTRLTVT.

This chain uses TRBV27 with TRBJ2-1; D is unresolved. Germline V gives CDR1 MNHEY, CDR2 SMNVEV (reference sequence). CDR3 length: 13 residues. Trimming pared 5 bases from V and 5 bases from J, leaving 10 bases between. The CDR3 protein is CASSHTVDNEQFF. The CDR3 DNA is TGTGCCAGCAGTCATACAGTTGACAATGAGCAGTTCTTC.

The gene calls are TRBV25-1 and TRBJ2-7, with TRBD2 matching over 10 bases. The CDR3 contains 15 residues. In germline, CDR1 is MGHDK, CDR2 SYGVNS. Trimming at V came to 5 bases and at J to 3 bases, leaving 7 bases not matched to a gene. The CDR3 region is CASSSLLAGNYEQYF. CDR3 sequence (DNA): TGTGCCAGCAGTTCACTACTAGCGGGGAACTACGAGCAGTACTTC.

V usage is TRBV4-3 and J usage is TRBJ2-7, with D hard to call. V was pared by 2 bases and J by 4 bases, with 15 bases between. The CDR3 contains 15 residues. Germline CDR1 is LGHNA and CDR2 is YSLEER. The CDR3 nucleotides are TGCGCCAGCAGCCAATACCAGTCGGCTGGGTACGAGCAGTACTTC. Translated, it gives CASSQYQSAGYEQYF.

The chain joins TRBV7-3 to TRBJ2-3; unclear D gene. The V gene lost 5 bases and the J gene lost 0 bases, with 9 bases spanning the gap. Germline CDR1 and CDR2: SGHTA and FQGTGA. This CDR3 has 14 amino acids. In DNA, the CDR3 is TGTGCCAGCAGCGCCTCGCCCAGCACAGATACGCAGTATTTT. The encoded protein is CASSASPSTDTQYF.

The CDR3, as DNA: TGTGCCAGCAGCTGGAGGGGCGAGCAGTACTTC. Amino acids: CASSWRGEQYF. The V call is TRBV5-4, the J call TRBJ2-7; tentative D call: TRBD2 (6 bases). CDR1 is SGHNT and CDR2 is YYREEE in the germline V gene (reference sequence). The CDR3 runs 11 residues. The V end was cut by 3 bases, the J end by 6 bases, with 7 bases between.

A remark on this clone: At one boundary the junction diverges from the germline segment, which might be a read error. The gene calls are TRBV5-1 and TRBJ2-3, with 7 positions matching TRBD2. Per germline, CDR1 SGHRS and CDR2 YFSETQ. This CDR3 has 16 amino acids. The CDR3 spells CASSLTLGSGADTQYF. Written as DNA, the CDR3 is TGCGCCAGCAGCCTTACGTTGGGGAGCGGGGCAGACACGCAGTATTTT.

This clone was counted once. The chain carries TRBV27 and TRBJ1-5; a weak D match, TRBD1 (5 bases). Between the trimmed V and J ends, which lost 5 bases and 2 bases, there was a span of 13 bases. The V gene's germline CDR1 is MNHEY and CDR2 SMNVEV (reference sequence). This CDR3 comprises 15 residues. CDR3 nucleotides: TGTGCCAGCAGTGCGGGGGGGTCGGGCAATCAGCCCCAGCATTTT. Translated, it gives CASSAGGSGNQPQHF.

This chain joins TRBV7-2 and TRBJ2-5; D gene uncertain. The CDR3 is 13 amino acids. V lost 2 bases and J 3 bases, leaving 7 bases between the germline ends. Germline V CDR1 and CDR2: SGHTA, FQGNSA. The CDR3 here is CASSLWQKETQYF. CDR3 DNA: TGTGCCAGCAGCTTATGGCAGAAAGAGACCCAGTACTTC.

The chain recombines TRBV5-1 with TRBJ2-1; 8 bases match TRBD1. V dropped 3 bases and J dropped 0; count of bases not matched to a gene: 2. The CDR3 sequence is 15 residues long. Germline values: CDR1 SGHRS, CDR2 YFSETQ. For the CDR3, the DNA is TGCGCCAGCAGCTCGGACAGGGCCTCCTACAATGAGCAGTTCTTC. It codes for CASSSDRASYNEQFF.